This entry is about one T cell receptor beta chain. Original analysis: From reference gene primer amplification, estimates of nucleated cell counts were derived. Only in-frame clones appear in the TCRdb table, and some are missing; sequencing was by immunoSEQ multiplex PCR. That table gives V, J and clone size, and the DNA gave D and trimming. Of about 220,000 clones in the sample, roughly 85% were seen once. Germline CDR1 is LGHDT and CDR2 is YNNKEL (reference sequence). The CDR3 runs to 14 residues. With 4 bases removed from V and 4 bases from J, the gap between germline ends came to 13 bases. This entry comes from a study of blood T cell repertoires in COVID-19. Study at large: COVID-19 samples from acute and convalescent phases originated in the United States, Italy and Spain. Nucleic acid was either cDNA or gDNA, and it came from T cells, B-cell-depleted T cells, or PBMCs.

The V gene is TRBV3-1 (or the pseudogene TRBV3-2), the J gene TRBJ1-1; D might be TRBD1 (6 bases). The clonotype originates from a man aged 45-60 years who had recovered from COVID-19. The sequencing sample was made of peripheral blood. The CDR3 spells CASSPTTGSTEAFF. CDR3 DNA: TGTGCCAGCAGCCCCACTACAGGGAGCACTGAAGCTTTCTTT.